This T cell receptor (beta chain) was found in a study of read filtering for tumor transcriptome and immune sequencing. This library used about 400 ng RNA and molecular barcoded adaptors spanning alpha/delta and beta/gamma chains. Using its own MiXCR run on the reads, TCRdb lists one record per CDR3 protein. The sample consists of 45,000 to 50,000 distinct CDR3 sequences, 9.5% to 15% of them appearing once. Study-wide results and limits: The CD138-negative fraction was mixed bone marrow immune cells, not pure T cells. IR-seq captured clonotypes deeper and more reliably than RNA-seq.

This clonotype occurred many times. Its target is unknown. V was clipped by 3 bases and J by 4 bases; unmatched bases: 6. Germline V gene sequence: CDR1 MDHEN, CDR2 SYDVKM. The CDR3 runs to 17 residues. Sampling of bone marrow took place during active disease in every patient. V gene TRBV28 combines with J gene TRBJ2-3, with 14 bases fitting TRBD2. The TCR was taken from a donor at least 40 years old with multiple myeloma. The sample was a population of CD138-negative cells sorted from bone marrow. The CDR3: CASSLGTSGSRADTQYF. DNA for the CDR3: TGTGCCAGCAGTTTGGGGACTAGCGGGAGTCGCGCAGATACGCAGTATTTT.